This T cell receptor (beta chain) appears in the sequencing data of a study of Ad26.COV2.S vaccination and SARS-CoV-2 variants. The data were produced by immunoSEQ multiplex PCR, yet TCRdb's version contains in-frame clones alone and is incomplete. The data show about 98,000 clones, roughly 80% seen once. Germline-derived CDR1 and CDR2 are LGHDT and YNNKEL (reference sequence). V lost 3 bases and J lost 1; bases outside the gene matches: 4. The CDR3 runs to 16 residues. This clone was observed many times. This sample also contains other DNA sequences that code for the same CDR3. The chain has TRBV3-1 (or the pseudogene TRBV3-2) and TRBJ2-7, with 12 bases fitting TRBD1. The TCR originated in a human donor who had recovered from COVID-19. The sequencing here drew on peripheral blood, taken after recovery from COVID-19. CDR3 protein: CASSQGTGGASYEQYF. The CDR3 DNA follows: TGTGCCAGCAGCCAGGGGACAGGGGGCGCGTCCTACGAGCAGTACTTC.